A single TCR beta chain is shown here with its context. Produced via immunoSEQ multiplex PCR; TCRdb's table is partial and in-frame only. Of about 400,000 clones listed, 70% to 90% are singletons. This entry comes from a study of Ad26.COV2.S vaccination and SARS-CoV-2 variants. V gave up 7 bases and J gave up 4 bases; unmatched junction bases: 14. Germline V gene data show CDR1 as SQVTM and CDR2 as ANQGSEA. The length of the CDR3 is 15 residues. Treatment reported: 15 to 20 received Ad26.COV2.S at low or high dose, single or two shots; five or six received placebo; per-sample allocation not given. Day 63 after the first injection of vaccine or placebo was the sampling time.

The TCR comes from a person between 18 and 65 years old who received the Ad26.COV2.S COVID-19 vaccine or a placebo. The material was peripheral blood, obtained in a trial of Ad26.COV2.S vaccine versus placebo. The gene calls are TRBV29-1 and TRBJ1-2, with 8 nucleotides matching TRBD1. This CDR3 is CSASVISGTGYGYTF. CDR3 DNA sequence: TGCAGCGCCAGTGTAATTTCCGGGACAGGCTATGGCTACACCTTC.